The T cell receptor (beta chain) described here comes from a study of CD8+ T cells in alopecia areata. Background on the study: Tofacitinib was given for 6 to 18 months, then stopped for 6 months. Study observations and caveats: Many expanded lesional clones persisted during tofacitinib (in both scalp and blood).

Once RNA had been extracted, it was reverse transcribed into cDNA to act as the sequencing template. Method: immunoSEQ multiplex PCR; TCRdb's copy keeps in-frame clones and lacks some. The table lists tens of thousands of clones, around 29% of them singletons. This clone occurred a few times. The antigen remains unidentified. Treatment of the sample: oral pan-JAK inhibitor, 5-10 mg twice daily. V was cut by 5 bases and J by 5 bases, with 7 bases left in between. Germline assignment: CDR1 SEHNR and CDR2 FQNEAQ (reference sequence). The CDR3 runs 11 residues. The TCR comes from a human donor with alopecia areata. The V call is TRBV7-9, the J call TRBJ2-7; D is ambiguous. Sequenced material: CD8+ T cells sorted from blood, taken at week 4, from a patient treated with tofacitinib. CDR3 nucleotide sequence: TGTGCCAGCAGCCAGTTGCACGAGCAGTACTTC. Its translation: CASSQLHEQYF.